One TCR beta chain is described in this entry. Its antigen is not identified. The V gene lost 4 bases and the J gene lost 7 bases, with 15 bases spanning the gap. Germline loops: CDR1 SGHNT, CDR2 YYREEE (reference sequence). This CDR3 comprises 15 residues. This specimen belongs to a study of CD8+CD57+ T cells in acquired aplastic anemia. Across the study: The sorted CD4+ and CD8+ cells yielded an average about 3.3 ug of DNA. Around 11 million reads, on average, were obtained for CD4+ cells from healthy donors.

Findings of the study overall: Found in both controls and patients were about 30 CD8+ CDR3 sequences. Patients and controls were not found to differ significantly in CD8+ Simpson's diversity.

Genomic DNA, the template, was used for profiling of the TCR beta VDJ and CDR3. TCRdb analysed the reads with MiXCR anew, one entry per CDR3 protein. Among about 160,000 distinct CDR3 sequences listed, roughly 47% were seen once. V usage is TRBV5-4 and J usage is TRBJ1-6; D may be TRBD1 (6 bases). The material sequenced was sorted CD4+, CD8+, or CD8+CD57+ T cells (not recorded which) from PBMCs. The clonotype originates from a human donor in good health. CDR3 nucleotides: TGTGCCAGCAGCAGCCGGAGGGGGAGGAATTCACCCCTCCACTTT. Translation gives CASSSRRGRNSPLHF.